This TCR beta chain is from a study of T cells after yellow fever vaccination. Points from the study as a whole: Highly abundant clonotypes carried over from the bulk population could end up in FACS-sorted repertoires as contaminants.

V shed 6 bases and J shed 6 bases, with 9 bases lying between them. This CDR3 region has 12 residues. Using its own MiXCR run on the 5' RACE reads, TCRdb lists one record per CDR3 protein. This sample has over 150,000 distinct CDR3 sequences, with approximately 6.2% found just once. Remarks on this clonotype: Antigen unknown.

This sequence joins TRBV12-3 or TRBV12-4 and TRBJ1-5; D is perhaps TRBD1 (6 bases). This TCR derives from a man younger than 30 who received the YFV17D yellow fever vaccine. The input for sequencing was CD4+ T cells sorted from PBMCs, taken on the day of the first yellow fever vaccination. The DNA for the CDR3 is TGTGCCAGCAGGTGGACAGTTCAGCCCCAGCATTTT. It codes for CASRWTVQPQHF.